This TCR beta chain was found in a study of T cell responses to AZD1222 COVID-19 vaccine. Study-wide findings and caveats: Spike was spanned by vaccine-associated CD4 TCRs, with dominance at 160-218 and 743-854. The number of AZD1222 recipients seropositive at baseline was only 5 to 7.

Regarding this clone: Its antigen is as yet unknown.

Sequenced by immunoSEQ multiplex PCR; TCRdb stores in-frame clones only, minus some. The table has over 95,000 clones, about nine tenths seen once. The CDR3 has 14 amino acids. The V end lost 7 bases, the J end lost 7 bases, and 17 bases lay between the germline ends. CDR1 is SGHAT, CDR2 FQNNGV, per germline. This sample comprised peripheral blood, obtained 28 days after the second AZD1222 dose. The chain links TRBV11-2 to TRBJ1-3, with D possibly TRBD1 on 6 matching bases. This sequence originates from an adult who received the AZD1222 COVID-19 vaccine. The CDR3 bases are TGTGCCAGCACTTTTAACAGGGCATCCAACACCATATATTTT. It codes for CASTFNRASNTIYF.